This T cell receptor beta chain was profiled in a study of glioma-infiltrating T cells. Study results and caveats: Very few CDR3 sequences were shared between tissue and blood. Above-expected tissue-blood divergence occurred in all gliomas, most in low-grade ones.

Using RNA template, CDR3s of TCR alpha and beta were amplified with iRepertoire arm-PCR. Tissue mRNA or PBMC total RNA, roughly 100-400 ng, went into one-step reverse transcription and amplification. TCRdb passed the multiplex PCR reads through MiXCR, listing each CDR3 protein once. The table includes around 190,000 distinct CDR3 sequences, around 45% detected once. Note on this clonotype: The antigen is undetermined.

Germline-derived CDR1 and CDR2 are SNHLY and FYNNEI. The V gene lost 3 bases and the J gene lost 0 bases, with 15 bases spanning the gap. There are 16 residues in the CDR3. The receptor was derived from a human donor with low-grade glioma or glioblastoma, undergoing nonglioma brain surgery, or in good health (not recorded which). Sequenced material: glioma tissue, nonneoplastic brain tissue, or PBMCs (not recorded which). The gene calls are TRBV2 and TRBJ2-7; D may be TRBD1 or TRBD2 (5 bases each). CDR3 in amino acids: CASSEVGWGPSYEQYF. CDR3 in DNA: TGTGCCAGCAGTGAGGTTGGATGGGGACCCTCCTACGAGCAGTACTTC.